The clone carrying this T cell receptor (beta chain) has more than one count but fewer than ten. TCRdb analysed the 5' RACE reads with MiXCR anew, one entry per CDR3 protein. The sample holds hundreds of thousands of distinct CDR3 sequences, 10% to 15% seen once. These data come from a study of T cells after yellow fever vaccination. In germline, CDR1 is ENHRY, CDR2 SYGVKD. The CDR3 covers 15 residues. Trimming removed 2 bases from V and 5 bases from J; junction bases left unmatched: 8. The receptor was isolated from a man aged 25 to 40 who received the YFV17D yellow fever vaccine. This sequence joins TRBV10-3 and TRBJ2-7; TRBD2 matches at 8 bases. This specimen consisted of PBMCs, obtained on the day of the yellow fever booster vaccination. The CDR3 DNA reads TGTGCCATCAGTGAGGTGATCAGCGGGAGAAACGAGCAGTACTTC. It encodes CAISEVISGRNEQYF.